This T cell receptor beta chain emerged from a study of blood T cell repertoires in COVID-19. In the study overall: Some COVID-19 samples were acute and others convalescent; all came from the United States, Italy and Spain. T cells, B-cell-depleted T cells, or PBMCs supplied cDNA or gDNA.

Authors' data handling: Reference gene primers were amplified, and this amplification served to estimate nucleated cell counts. Clones were read by immunoSEQ multiplex PCR, and TCRdb kept only the in-frame ones, dropping some. That table supplies the V and J calls and clone size; D and trimming were determined from the DNA. The sample carries about 400,000 clones, roughly 86% recorded once. The germline V gene encodes CDR1 LNHDA and CDR2 SQIVND (reference sequence). The CDR3 totals 16 residues. The V gene end was trimmed by 5 bases and the J gene end by 2 bases; junction bases not matched to a gene: 8.

The V gene is TRBV19, the J gene TRBJ2-3; 9 positions match TRBD1. The sample consisted of peripheral blood. This TCR was recovered from a human donor in a cohort sampled during active COVID-19. The CDR3 spells CASSPRDRVVTDTQYF. The CDR3, as DNA: TGTGCCAGTAGTCCGCGGGACAGGGTCGTCACAGATACGCAGTATTTT.